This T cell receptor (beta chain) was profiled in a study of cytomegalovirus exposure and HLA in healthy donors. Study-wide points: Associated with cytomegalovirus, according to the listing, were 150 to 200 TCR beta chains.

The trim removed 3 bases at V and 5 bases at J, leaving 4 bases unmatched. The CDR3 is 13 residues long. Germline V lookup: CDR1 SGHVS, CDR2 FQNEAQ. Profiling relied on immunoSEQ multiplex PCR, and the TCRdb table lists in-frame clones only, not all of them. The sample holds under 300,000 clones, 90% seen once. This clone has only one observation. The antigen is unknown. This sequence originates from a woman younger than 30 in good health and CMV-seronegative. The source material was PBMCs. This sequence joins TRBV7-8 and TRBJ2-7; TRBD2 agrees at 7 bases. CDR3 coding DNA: TGTGCCAGCAGCTTCCTTACTAGCGACGAGCAGTACTTC. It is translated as CASSFLTSDEQYF.